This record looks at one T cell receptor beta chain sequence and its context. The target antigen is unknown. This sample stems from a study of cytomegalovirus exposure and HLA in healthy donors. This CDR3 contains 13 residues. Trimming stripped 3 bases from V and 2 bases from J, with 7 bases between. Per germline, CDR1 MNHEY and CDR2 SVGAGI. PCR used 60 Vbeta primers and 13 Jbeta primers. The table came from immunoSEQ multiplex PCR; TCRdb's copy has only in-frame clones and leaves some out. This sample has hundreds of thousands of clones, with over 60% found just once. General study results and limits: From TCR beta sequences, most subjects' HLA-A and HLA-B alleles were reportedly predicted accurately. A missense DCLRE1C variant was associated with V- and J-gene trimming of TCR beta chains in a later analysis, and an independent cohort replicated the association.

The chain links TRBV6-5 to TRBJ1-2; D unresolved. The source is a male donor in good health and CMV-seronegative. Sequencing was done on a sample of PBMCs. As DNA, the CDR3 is TGTGCCAGCAGTTATGTCCAGAACTATGGCTACACCTTC. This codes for CASSYVQNYGYTF.